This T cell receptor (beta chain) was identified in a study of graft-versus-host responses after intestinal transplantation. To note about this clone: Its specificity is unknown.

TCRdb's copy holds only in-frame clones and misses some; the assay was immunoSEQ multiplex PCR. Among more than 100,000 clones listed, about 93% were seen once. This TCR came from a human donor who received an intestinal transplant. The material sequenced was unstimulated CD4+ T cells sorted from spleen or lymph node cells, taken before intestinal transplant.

The CDR3 DNA reads TGTGCCAGTATTCCCAGCGGGAGGCATTCCTACGAGCAGTACTTC. This sequence encodes CASIPSGRHSYEQYF. The genes are TRBV19 and TRBJ2-7; TRBD2 agrees at 9 bases. V shed 7 bases and J 1 base; nucleotides not matched to a gene: 8. This CDR3 is 15 amino acids long. CDR1 and CDR2 (germline): LNHDA, SQIVND (reference sequence). The variable domain in full, with the rest retrieved from reference TRBV19 and TRBJ2-7, is DGGITQSPKYLFRKEGQNVTLSCEQNLNHDAMYWYRQDPGQGLRLIYYSQIVNDFQKGDIAEGYSVSREKKESFPLTVTSAQKNPTAFYLCASIPSGRHSYEQYFGPGTRLTVT.